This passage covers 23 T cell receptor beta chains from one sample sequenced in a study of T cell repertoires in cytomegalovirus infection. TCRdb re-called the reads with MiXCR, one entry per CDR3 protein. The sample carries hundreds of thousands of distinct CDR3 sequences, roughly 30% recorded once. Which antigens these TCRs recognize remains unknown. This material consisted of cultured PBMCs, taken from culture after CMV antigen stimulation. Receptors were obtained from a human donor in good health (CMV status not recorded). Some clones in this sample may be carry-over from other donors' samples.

CDR3 sequence (DNA): TGTGCCAGCAGAGCAGGGACCAGGGGGCGCACTGAGACCCAGTACTTC. Protein sequence: CASRAGTRGRTETQYF. The rearrangement joins TRBV28 to TRBJ2-5; TRBD1 aligns across 8 bases. This CDR3 region has 16 residues. The V and J ends lost 6 bases and 5 bases, in that order; junction bases with no gene match: 14. The V gene's germline CDR1 is MDHEN and CDR2 SYDVKM.

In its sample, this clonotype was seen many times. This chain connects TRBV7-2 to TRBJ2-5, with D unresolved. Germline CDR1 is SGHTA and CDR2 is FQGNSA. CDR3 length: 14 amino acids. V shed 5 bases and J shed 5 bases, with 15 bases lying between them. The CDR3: CASSRRHGLETQYF. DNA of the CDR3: TGTGCCAGCAGCAGACGACATGGGTTGGAGACCCAGTACTTC.

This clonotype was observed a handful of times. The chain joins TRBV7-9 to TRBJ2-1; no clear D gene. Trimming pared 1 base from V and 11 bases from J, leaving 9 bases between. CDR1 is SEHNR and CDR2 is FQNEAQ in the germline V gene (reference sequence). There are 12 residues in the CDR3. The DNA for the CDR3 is TGTGCCAGCAGCTTAGGCGACAAGAAGCAGTTCTTC. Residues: CASSLGDKKQFF.

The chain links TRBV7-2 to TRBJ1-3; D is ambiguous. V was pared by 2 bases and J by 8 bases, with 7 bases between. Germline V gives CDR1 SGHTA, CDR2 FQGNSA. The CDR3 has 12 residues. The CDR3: CASSLRADTIYF. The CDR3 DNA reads TGTGCCAGCAGCTTACGGGCGGACACCATATATTTT.

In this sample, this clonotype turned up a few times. The CDR3 loop reads CAIRTADEYTEAFF. The CDR3 DNA is TGTGCCATCAGGACAGCTGACGAGTACACTGAAGCTTTCTTT. V and J are TRBV10-3 and TRBJ1-1, with D possibly TRBD1 on 5 matching bases. V lost 6 bases, J lost 3 bases, and 14 bases lay in between. Looked up from germline, CDR1 is ENHRY and CDR2 is SYGVKD. The CDR3 consists of 14 residues.

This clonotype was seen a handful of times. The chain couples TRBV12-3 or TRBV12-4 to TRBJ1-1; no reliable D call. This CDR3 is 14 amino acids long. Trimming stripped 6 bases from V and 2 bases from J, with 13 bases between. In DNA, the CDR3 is TGTGCCAGCAGCACGGGGAGGCGCAACACTGAAGCTTTCTTT. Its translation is CASSTGRRNTEAFF.

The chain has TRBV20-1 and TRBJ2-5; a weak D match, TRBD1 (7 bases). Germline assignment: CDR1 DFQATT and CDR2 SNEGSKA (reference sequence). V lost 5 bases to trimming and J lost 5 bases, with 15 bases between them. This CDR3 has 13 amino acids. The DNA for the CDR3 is TGCAGTGCTCCACAGGGGAGGTTGGAGACCCAGTACTTC. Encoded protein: CSAPQGRLETQYF.

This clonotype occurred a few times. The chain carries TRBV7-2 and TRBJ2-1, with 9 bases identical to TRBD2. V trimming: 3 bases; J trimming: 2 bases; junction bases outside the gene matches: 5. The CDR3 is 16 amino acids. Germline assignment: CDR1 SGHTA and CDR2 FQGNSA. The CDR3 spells CASSFVASGAYNEQFF. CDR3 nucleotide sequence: TGTGCCAGCAGCTTTGTGGCTAGCGGGGCCTACAATGAGCAGTTCTTC.

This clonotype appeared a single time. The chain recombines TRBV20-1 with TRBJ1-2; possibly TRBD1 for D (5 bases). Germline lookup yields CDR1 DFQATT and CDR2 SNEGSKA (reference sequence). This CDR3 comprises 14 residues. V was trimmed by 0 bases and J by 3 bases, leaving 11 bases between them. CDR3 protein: CSARDRRGHYGYTF. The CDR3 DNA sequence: TGCAGTGCTAGAGATCGAAGGGGTCACTATGGCTACACCTTC.

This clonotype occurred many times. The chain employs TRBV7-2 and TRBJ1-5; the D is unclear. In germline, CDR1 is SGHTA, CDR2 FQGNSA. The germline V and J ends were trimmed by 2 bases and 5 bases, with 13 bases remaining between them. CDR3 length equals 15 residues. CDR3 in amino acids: CASSLSGYVDQPQHF. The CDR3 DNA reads TGTGCCAGCAGCTTATCTGGGTACGTGGATCAGCCCCAGCATTTT.

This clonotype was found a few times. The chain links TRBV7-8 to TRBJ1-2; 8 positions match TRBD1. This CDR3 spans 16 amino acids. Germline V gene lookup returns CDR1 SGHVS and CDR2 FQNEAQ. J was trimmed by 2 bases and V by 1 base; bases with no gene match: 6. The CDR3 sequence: CASSLGFRTGNYGYTF. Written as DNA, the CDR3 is TGTGCCAGCAGCTTAGGTTTTAGGACAGGGAACTATGGCTACACCTTC.

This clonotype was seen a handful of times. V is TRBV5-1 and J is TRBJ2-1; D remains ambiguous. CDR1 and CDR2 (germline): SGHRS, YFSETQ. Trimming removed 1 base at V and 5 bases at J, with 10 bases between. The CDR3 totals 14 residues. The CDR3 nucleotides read TGCGCCAGCAGCTTGAGGGCGGTACACAATGAGCAGTTCTTC. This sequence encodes CASSLRAVHNEQFF.

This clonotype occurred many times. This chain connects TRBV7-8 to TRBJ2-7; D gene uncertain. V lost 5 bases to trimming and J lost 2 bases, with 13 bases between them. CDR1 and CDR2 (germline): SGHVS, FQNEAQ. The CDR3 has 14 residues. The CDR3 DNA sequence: TGTGCCAGCAGCCCCCGACGGACGCCCTACGAGCAGTACTTC. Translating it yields CASSPRRTPYEQYF.

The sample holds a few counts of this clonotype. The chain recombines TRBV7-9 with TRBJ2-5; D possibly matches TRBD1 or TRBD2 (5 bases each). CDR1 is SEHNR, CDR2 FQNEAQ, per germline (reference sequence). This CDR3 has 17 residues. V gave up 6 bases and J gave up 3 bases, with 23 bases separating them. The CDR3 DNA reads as TGTGCCAGCAGGCCGGGGCTAGCAGCCCCCGACAAAGAGACCCAGTACTTC. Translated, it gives CASRPGLAAPDKETQYF.

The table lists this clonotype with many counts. The CDR3: CASSTLGRASGKDTQYF. CDR3 DNA: TGTGCCAGCTCCACCCTGGGGAGGGCTAGCGGGAAAGATACGCAGTATTTT. This chain joins TRBV7-8 and TRBJ2-3; 9 nucleotides agree with TRBD2. V was clipped by 8 bases and J by 5 bases; unmatched bases: 17. The CDR3 spans 17 residues. Germline loops: CDR1 SGHVS, CDR2 FQNEAQ.

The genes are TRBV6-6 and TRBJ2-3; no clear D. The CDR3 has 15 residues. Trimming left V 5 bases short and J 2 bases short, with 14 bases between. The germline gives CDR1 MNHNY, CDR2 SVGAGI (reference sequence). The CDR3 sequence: CASSMAVGYTDTQYF. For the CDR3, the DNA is TGTGCCAGCAGTATGGCTGTCGGCTACACAGATACGCAGTATTTT.

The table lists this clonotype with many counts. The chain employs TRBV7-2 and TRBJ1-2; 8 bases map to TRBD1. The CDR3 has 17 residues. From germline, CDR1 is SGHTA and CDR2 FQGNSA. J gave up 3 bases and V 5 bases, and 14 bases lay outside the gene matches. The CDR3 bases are TGTGCCAGCAGCCAGAAAGAACCCAGGGGGCCGGACTATGGCTACACCTTC. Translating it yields CASSQKEPRGPDYGYTF.

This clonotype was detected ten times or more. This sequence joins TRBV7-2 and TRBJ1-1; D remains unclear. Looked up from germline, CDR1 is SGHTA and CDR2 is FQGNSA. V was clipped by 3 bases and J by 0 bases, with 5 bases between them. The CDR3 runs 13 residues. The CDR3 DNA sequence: TGTGCCAGCAGCTTCAAAATGAACACTGAAGCTTTCTTT. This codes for CASSFKMNTEAFF.

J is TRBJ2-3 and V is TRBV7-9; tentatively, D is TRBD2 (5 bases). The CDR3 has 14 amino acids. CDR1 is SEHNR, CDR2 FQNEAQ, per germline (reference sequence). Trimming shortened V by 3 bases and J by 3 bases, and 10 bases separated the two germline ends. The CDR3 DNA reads TGTGCCAGCAGCTTCCTGGACTGGACAGATACGCAGTATTTT. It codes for CASSFLDWTDTQYF.

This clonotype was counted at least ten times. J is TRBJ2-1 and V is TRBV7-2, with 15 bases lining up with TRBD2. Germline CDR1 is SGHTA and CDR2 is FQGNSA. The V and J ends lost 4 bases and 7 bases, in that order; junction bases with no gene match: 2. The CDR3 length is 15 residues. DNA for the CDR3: TGTGCCAGCAGCTCGGGACTAGCGGGGGGAAATGAGCAGTTCTTC. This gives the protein CASSSGLAGGNEQFF.

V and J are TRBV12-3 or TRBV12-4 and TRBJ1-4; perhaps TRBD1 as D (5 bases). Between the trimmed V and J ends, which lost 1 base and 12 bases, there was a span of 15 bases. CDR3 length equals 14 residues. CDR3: CASSLGGPAPELFF. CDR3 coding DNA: TGTGCCAGCAGTTTAGGGGGACCAGCACCGGAACTGTTTTTT.

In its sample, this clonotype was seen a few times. The CDR3 DNA reads TGTGCCAGCAGCGAATTACTAGCGGGAAGTCGGGAGACCCAGTACTTC. Translation: CASSELLAGSRETQYF. V and J are TRBV6-1 and TRBJ2-5, with TRBD2 matching over 10 bases. CDR3 length: 16 residues. Germline-derived CDR1 and CDR2 are MNHNS and SASEGT. V dropped 6 bases and J dropped 5; count of bases not matched to a gene: 12.

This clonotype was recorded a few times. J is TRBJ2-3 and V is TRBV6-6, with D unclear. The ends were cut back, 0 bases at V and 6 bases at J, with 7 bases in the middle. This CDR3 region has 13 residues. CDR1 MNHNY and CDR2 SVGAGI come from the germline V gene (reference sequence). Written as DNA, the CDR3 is TGTGCCAGCAGTTACTCTTCGCGTGATACGCAGTATTTT. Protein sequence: CASSYSSRDTQYF.